This T cell receptor (beta chain) was captured in a study of blood T cell repertoires in COVID-19. Study-wide background: PBMCs, B-cell-depleted T cells, or T cells were the source of the cDNA or gDNA that made up the material.

As handled by the study authors: The assay estimated nucleated cells by amplifying reference gene primers. The method was immunoSEQ multiplex PCR; TCRdb's version includes in-frame clones alone and lacks a portion of them. V and J calls and clone size are copied from that table; D and trimming were computed from the DNA. The table records under 65,000 clones, approximately 86% of them present only once. In germline, CDR1 is MNHEY, CDR2 SMNVEV (reference sequence). With 3 bases removed from V and 5 bases from J, the gap between germline ends came to 7 bases. The CDR3 spans 12 residues. This clone appeared a single time.

Sequenced sample: peripheral blood. The origin of this receptor is a man aged 55 to 70 with acute or convalescent COVID-19. This chain uses TRBV27 with TRBJ2-5, with a tentative D call TRBD2 (5 bases). The CDR3 DNA reads as TGTGCCAGCAGTTTCCCGGGGGAGACCCAGTACTTC. It specifies CASSFPGETQYF.